This TCR beta chain was profiled in a study of Graves' ophthalmopathy and Graves' hyperthyroidism. This clonotype came up a few times. Investigators amplified TCR beta CDR3 regions from RNA transcripts. RT-PCR in the first round used HTBI primers; a second-round multiplex PCR followed. TCRdb redid the calling of the multiplex PCR reads with MiXCR, one entry per CDR3 protein. The top ten clones hold roughly 7% of a sample with 350,000 to 400,000 distinct CDR3 sequences, 15% of them seen once. The ends lost 5 bases at V and 6 bases at J; junction bases unmatched: 2. Germline lookup yields CDR1 SGHAT and CDR2 FQDESV (reference sequence). The CDR3 loop spans 12 amino acids.

The material sequenced was peripheral blood. This clonotype was sampled from a woman aged 18-29 years with stable Graves' hyperthyroidism. The genes are TRBV11-1 and TRBJ2-7; 9 bases agree with TRBD1. The CDR3 is CASSGTGSEQYF. In nucleotides, the CDR3 is TGTGCCAGCAGCGGGACAGGGTCCGAGCAGTACTTC.